The rows below give T cell receptor beta chains drawn from one sample of a study of blood T cells in healthy people across ages. Each CDR3 protein is one row after TCRdb ran MiXCR on the 5' RACE reads. The data show roughly 1,500,000 distinct CDR3 sequences, roughly 32% seen once. The sequenced sample consisted of blood. The receptors were sampled from a woman aged 30 to 39 in good health. Each CDR3 is given with its conserved first and last residue. A D gene is named only where the DNA matches it firmly. Clone sizes are given selectively: once, few, many, or a class where the clone is expanded.

>TRBJ2-7|.|TRBV13|.
TGTGCCAGCAGCTTTATTGGCTGGGACGAGCAGTACTTC
CASSFIGWDEQYF
>TRBJ2-7|few|TRBV20-1|.
TGCAGTGCTGGACTCGGGCTGACCTACGAGCAGTACTTC
CSAGLGLTYEQYF
>TRBJ1-1|.|TRBV7-5|.
.
CISVSEAIYPHQWDRTVNTEAFF
>TRBJ1-6|.|TRBV20-1|TRBD1
TGCAGTGCTAGTAAAAGGAAACAGGGGGGTTCACCCCTCCACTTT
CSASKRKQGGSPLHF
>TRBJ1-2|.|TRBV2|TRBD1
TGTGCCAGCAGTGAATCTGGCAGGGGGCTTAAAGGCTACACCTTC
CASSESGRGLKGYTF
>TRBJ2-1|.|TRBV19|TRBD2
TGTGCCACGTCCCATCCGGGACTAGCCAACAATGAGCAGTTCTTC
CATSHPGLANNEQFF
>TRBJ2-2|.|TRBV9|.
TGTGCCAGCAGCTCCATGGGACGGACCACCGGGGAGCTGTTTTTT
CASSSMGRTTGELFF
>TRBJ1-2|.|TRBV20-1|TRBD1
TGCAGTGCTCACCTACGGGACAGGACAAATGGCTACACCTTC
CSAHLRDRTNGYTF
>TRBJ2-7|many|TRBV2|TRBD2
TGTGCCAGCAGTGGCGGCGGGACTAGATACTACGAGCAGTACTTC
CASSGGGTRYYEQYF
>TRBJ2-7|.|TRBV20-1|TRBD1
TGCAGTGCTAGGACCGGGACAGGGTTTTACGAGCAGTACTTC
CSARTGTGFYEQYF
>TRBJ1-1|.|TRBV3-1|.
TGTGCCAGCAGCCAACAGGACGGGACTGAAGCTTTCTTT
CASSQQDGTEAFF
>TRBJ2-3|.|TRBV12-3/TRBV12-4|.
TGTGCCAGCAGTCTAATGTTCTCAGATACGGAGTATTTT
CASSLMFSDTEYF
>TRBJ2-3|few|TRBV27|.
TGTGCCAGCAGTTTGAGTAGTAGGGGGACAGATACGCAGTATTTT
CASSLSSRGTDTQYF
>TRBJ2-5|many|TRBV29-1|.
TGCAGCGTTGATGGGGGTGACGGGCAAGAGACCCAGTACTTC
CSVDGGDGQETQYF
>TRBJ1-5|.|TRBV12-3/TRBV12-4|.
TGTGCCAGCAGCAGCGGGACTAGCAATCAGCCCCAGCATTTT
CASSSGTSNQPQHF
>TRBJ1-2|.|TRBV7-3|.
TGTGCCAGCAGCTTATACCCCGGTTTCGATGGCTACACCTTC
CASSLYPGFDGYTF
>TRBJ1-1|.|TRBV27|.
TGTGCCAGCAGTTTTAGGGCAGCCTTGAACACTGAAGCTTTCTTT
CASSFRAALNTEAFF
>TRBJ2-7|.|TRBV27|TRBD2
TGTGCCAGCAGTTTATACGGGGGGACCTACGAGCAGTACTTC
CASSLYGGTYEQYF
>TRBJ1-1|.|TRBV30|.
TGTGCCTGGAGTGGGGGACGGGGAGGGACTGAAGCTTTCTTT
CAWSGGRGGTEAFF
>TRBJ1-6|.|TRBV27|.
TGTGCCAGCATCGACGGGGGCGAATCCCTCCACTTT
CASIDGGESLHF
>TRBJ2-7|.|TRBV5-1|.
TGCGCCAGCAGCTTTGACCTACGACAACGGGGCGAGCAGTACTTC
CASSFDLRQRGEQYF
>TRBJ1-2|.|TRBV30|TRBD1
TGCGCCTGGAGAGGGGGCCAAAACTACGGCTACACCTTC
CAWRGGQNYGYTF
>TRBJ2-5|few|TRBV5-4|TRBD2
TGTGCCAGCAGCCCTGGGGCGGGAGCCCATGAGAAGACCCAGTACTTC
CASSPGAGAHEKTQYF
>TRBJ2-5|few|TRBV12-5|TRBD1
TGTGCTAGTGGTTTGGGACAGGGGTGTAGGGAGACCCAGTACTTC
CASGLGQGCRETQYF
>TRBJ2-1|.|TRBV2|TRBD1
TGTGCCAGCAGTCAAGGTGACAGGGGGGTCAATGAGCAGTTCTTC
CASSQGDRGVNEQFF
>TRBJ1-1|few|TRBV27|.
TGTGCCAGCAGTCCGGACTGGCAGGGGAACACTGAAGCTTTCTTT
CASSPDWQGNTEAFF
>TRBJ2-7|.|TRBV5-6|TRBD1
TGTGCCAGCAGCTTGGATGGGACAGAGATTTACGAGCAGTACTTC
CASSLDGTEIYEQYF
>TRBJ1-2|.|TRBV28|.
TGTGCCAGCAGTTTTAGGCAGGGCTTTAACTATGGCTACACCTTC
CASSFRQGFNYGYTF
>TRBJ2-1|.|TRBV10-1|.
TGCGCCAGCAGTGAGTCGGGCGGGAAGGATGGCAATGAGCAGTTCTTC
CASSESGGKDGNEQFF
>TRBJ2-7|.|TRBV30|.
TGTGCCTGGAGTGGTCGGGCTGCTCAGGAGCAGTACTTC
CAWSGRAAQEQYF
>TRBJ2-1|few|TRBV13|.
TGTGCCAGCAGCTTGAGAGGGATCTACAATGAGCAGTTCTTC
CASSLRGIYNEQFF
>TRBJ2-2|.|TRBV7-6|.
TGTGCCAGCGGCCAGCCAGGGAGCGGGGAGCTGTTTTTT
CASGQPGSGELFF
>TRBJ2-5|.|TRBV11-2|TRBD2
TGTGCCAGCAGCTTAGGGAGGGCTAGCGGGAGCAAAGAGACCCAGTACTTC
CASSLGRASGSKETQYF
>TRBJ2-3|.|TRBV20-1|TRBD2
TGCAGTGCTCAAAATAGCGGGAGAGGGGGCACAGATACGCAGTATTTT
CSAQNSGRGGTDTQYF
>TRBJ2-7|few|TRBV4-2|TRBD1
TGTGCCAGCAGCCAACACGACAGGGAATACGAGCAGTACTTC
CASSQHDREYEQYF
>TRBJ1-1|few|TRBV29-1|.
TGCAGCGTTGACGGGGACTGGGGAACTGAAGCTTTCTTT
CSVDGDWGTEAFF
>TRBJ2-7|.|TRBV6-1|.
TGTGCCAGCAGTGGGCTAGGGGGGGGCGGTAGGACCTACGAGCAGTACTTC
CASSGLGGGGRTYEQYF
>TRBJ2-7|many|TRBV20-1|.
TGCAGTGCTAGAGCACGGGCTTACGAGCAGTACTTC
CSARARAYEQYF
>TRBJ2-2|.|TRBV12-3/TRBV12-4|.
TGTGCCAGCAGATCGCCCGGGATTTTTAACACCGGGGAGCTGTTTTTT
CASRSPGIFNTGELFF
>TRBJ2-7|.|TRBV9|.
TGTGCCAGCAGCGTGGAGGGGGAGTACGAGCAGTACTTC
CASSVEGEYEQYF
>TRBJ2-7|.|TRBV4-1|.
TGCGCCAGCAGCCAATTACCGGGCAGACTGAAAGACGAGCAGTACTTC
CASSQLPGRLKDEQYF
>TRBJ1-1|.|TRBV5-1|.
TGCGCCAGCAGCCCTGATGGCTATGAAATGAACACTGAAGCTTTCTTT
CASSPDGYEMNTEAFF
>TRBJ2-6|few|TRBV6-5|.
TGTGCCAGCATAAGGTCGTTGACCTCTGGGGCCAACGTCCTGACTTTC
CASIRSLTSGANVLTF
>TRBJ2-3|few|TRBV3-1|.
TGTGCCAGCAGCCAGGAAAACACAGATACGCAGTATTTT
CASSQENTDTQYF
>TRBJ2-7|.|TRBV15|.
TGTGCCACCAGCAGAGAGCGGATGACTTCCTACGAGCAGTACTTC
CATSRERMTSYEQYF
>TRBJ2-5|few|TRBV6-6|TRBD2
TGTGCCAGTGGGGAGGGGTCGGGGTCAGAGACCCAGTACTTC
CASGEGSGSETQYF
>TRBJ1-5|.|TRBV11-2|.
TGTGCCAGCTCCCGGGTGGATAGCAATCAGCCCCAGCATTTT
CASSRVDSNQPQHF
>TRBJ2-1|few|TRBV5-1|.
TGCGCCAGCAGCTTGCGTGGGAGGTTCGATGAGCAGTTCTTC
CASSLRGRFDEQFF
>TRBJ2-7|.|TRBV20-1|TRBD2
TGCAGTGCTAGAGACCCCGGACTAGCGGACTACGAGCAGTACTTC
CSARDPGLADYEQYF
>TRBJ2-1|.|TRBV7-9|TRBD2
TGTGCTGGCAGCCCGAGACTAGCGGGGGCCAATTACAATGAGCAGTTCTTC
CAGSPRLAGANYNEQFF
>TRBJ2-7|few|TRBV3-1|TRBD1
TGTGCCAGCAGCGCGGGACAGGGGATGTACGAGCAGTACTTC
CASSAGQGMYEQYF
>TRBJ1-6|.|TRBV29-1|.
TGCAGCGCGGCCCTTAGTGGGGATTCACCCCTCCACTTT
CSAALSGDSPLHF